This T cell receptor (beta chain) appears in the sequencing data of a study of shared clonotypes between healthy human individuals. Deep-level running was used for the assay. Genomic DNA of every subset was divided equally among multiple immunoSEQ plates. Unsorted PBMC DNA was run through sequencing on ten immunoSEQ deep assay plates. Original processing methods: ImmunoSEQ gave junction-only sequences without quality scores, so filtering differed. Repertoires were generated with immunoSEQ multiplex PCR, while TCRdb's copy carries only in-frame clones and drops some. V, J and clone size derive from that table, while D and trimming were established from the DNA sequence. Of 400,000 to 500,000 clones in the sample, 76% are singletons; the top ten hold 13%. This clone was seen a few times. The CDR3 has 15 amino acids. Germline V gene lookup returns CDR1 SEHNR and CDR2 FQNEAQ (reference sequence). V shed 5 bases and J shed 1 base, with 15 bases lying between them.

V usage is TRBV7-9 and J usage is TRBJ2-7; the D is unclear. This TCR came from a woman in her thirties or forties in good health. Some clones in this sample may be carry-over from other donors' samples. Sequenced: PBMCs. CDR3 region: CASSQEGDVSYEQYF. CDR3 bases: TGTGCCAGCAGCCAAGAAGGAGATGTATCCTACGAGCAGTACTTC.